The 28 T cell receptor beta chains in this list originate from one sample, sequenced in a study of cytomegalovirus exposure and HLA in healthy donors. In the PCR, 60 Vbeta and 13 Jbeta primers were used. The protocol was immunoSEQ multiplex PCR, while the TCRdb copy is restricted to in-frame clones and leaves out a portion. The sample includes over 110,000 clones, 73% of them seen just once. Material: PBMCs. These receptors all stem from a woman in her forties in good health and CMV-seronegative.

This clone was recorded once. This chain links TRBV29-1 with TRBJ2-4; 13 bases map to TRBD2. Germline lookup yields CDR1 SQVTM and CDR2 ANQGSEA. V shed 5 bases, J shed 9 bases, and the junction held 10 bases outside the gene matches. There are 15 residues in the CDR3. The CDR3 spells CSVLTSGGIKGIQYF. The DNA of the CDR3 is TGCAGCGTTTTGACTAGCGGGGGGATAAAGGGCATTCAGTACTTC.

This sequence joins TRBV20-1 and TRBJ2-3; D is undetermined. Trimming took off 3 bases at V and 6 bases at J, with 4 bases between the two ends. Germline V gene sequence: CDR1 DFQATT, CDR2 SNEGSKA (reference sequence). The CDR3 loop spans 10 amino acids. The CDR3 DNA is TGCAGTGCTAGTTCGGATACGCAGTATTTT. The encoded protein is CSASSDTQYF.

The J gene is TRBJ2-1, the V gene TRBV5-1; TRBD1 matches 10 bases. Looked up from germline, CDR1 is SGHRS and CDR2 is YFSETQ. The CDR3 has 15 residues. Trimming removed 5 bases from V and 3 bases from J; junction bases left unmatched: 5. The CDR3, as DNA: TGCGCCAGCAGTTCCGGGACAGGGGACTACAATGAGCAGTTCTTC. Its translation: CASSSGTGDYNEQFF. The full variable domain, completed using reference TRBV5-1 and TRBJ2-1, is KAGVTQTPRYLIKTRGQQVTLSCSPISGHRSVSWYQQTPGQGLQFLFEYFSETQRNKGNFPGRFSGRQFSNSRSEMNVSTLELGDSALYLCASSSGTGDYNEQFFGPGTRLTVL.

The chain carries TRBV5-4 and TRBJ1-1; 7 bases agree with TRBD1. This CDR3 spans 12 amino acids. Germline V gene sequence: CDR1 SGHNT, CDR2 YYREEE (reference sequence). V lost 4 bases, J lost 8 bases, and 5 bases stayed unmatched. CDR3 residues: CASSRDSGEAFF. Here the CDR3 DNA reads TGTGCCAGCAGCAGGGACAGTGGGGAAGCTTTCTTT.

This clone was seen only once. The genes are TRBV6-1 and TRBJ2-3, with 8 bases identical to TRBD2. The CDR3 totals 16 residues. Germline V gene sequence: CDR1 MNHNS, CDR2 SASEGT. V was pared by 1 base and J by 2 bases, with 5 bases of the junction left unmatched. Here the CDR3 DNA reads TGTGCCAGCAGTGAAGGAGCGGGGGCCCACACAGATACGCAGTATTTT. Translation: CASSEGAGAHTDTQYF.

Comments on this clone: Other nucleotide sequences from this sample produce the same CDR3. The chain carries TRBV7-9 and TRBJ1-1; D uncertain. The CDR3 spans 12 residues. Germline assignment: CDR1 SEHNR and CDR2 FQNEAQ (reference sequence). The V end was cut by 4 bases, the J end by 4 bases, with 7 bases between. The CDR3, as DNA: TGTGCCAGCAGCTACCGGGGCACTGAAGCTTTCTTT. Residues: CASSYRGTEAFF.

This chain uses TRBV9 with TRBJ2-5; perhaps TRBD2 as D (6 bases). The V gene lost 0 bases and the J gene lost 1 base, with 7 bases spanning the gap. The CDR3 sequence is 14 residues long. Germline V lookup: CDR1 SGDLS, CDR2 YYNGEE. CDR3 protein: CASSVEGLQETQYF. The CDR3 DNA is TGTGCCAGCAGCGTAGAGGGACTCCAAGAGACCCAGTACTTC.

The V call is TRBV6-1, the J call TRBJ1-5; 11 bases fit TRBD1. The trim removed 4 bases at V and 4 bases at J, leaving 6 bases unmatched. This CDR3 is 16 amino acids long. Germline V gene lookup returns CDR1 MNHNS and CDR2 SASEGT. CDR3 bases: TGTGCCAGCAGTGGGGACAGGGGGTTTCGGAATCAGCCCCAGCATTTT. It translates to CASSGDRGFRNQPQHF.

The genes are TRBV5-1 and TRBJ2-5; 13 bases match TRBD2. CDR1 is SGHRS, CDR2 YFSETQ, per germline. J lost 3 bases, V lost 4 bases, and 3 bases had no gene match. The CDR3 loop spans 15 amino acids. CDR3 amino acids: CASSMGTSGEETQYF. DNA of the CDR3: TGCGCCAGCAGCATGGGGACTAGCGGGGAAGAGACCCAGTACTTC.

The sample holds one count of this clone. CDR3 bases: TGTGCCAGCAGCCACGGACTAGTAAGCCTCTACAATGAGCAGTTCTTC. Translation gives CASSHGLVSLYNEQFF. The V gene is TRBV27, the J gene TRBJ2-1; the match to TRBD2 covers 7 bases. Losses at the gene ends were 6 bases for V and 3 bases for J; bases not matched to a gene: 11. The germline gives CDR1 MNHEY, CDR2 SMNVEV (reference sequence). This CDR3 has 16 amino acids.

The chain has TRBV19 and TRBJ1-1; D is perhaps TRBD1 (5 bases). Germline V gives CDR1 LNHDA, CDR2 SQIVND (reference sequence). The germline V and J ends were trimmed by 10 bases and 4 bases, with 16 bases remaining between them. This CDR3 has 13 amino acids. CDR3 bases: TGTGCCACTCGGGACTTAGGGGTCACTGAAGCTTTCTTT. Translating gives CATRDLGVTEAFF.

This clone is a singleton in its sample. The chain uses TRBV7-2 and TRBJ1-4; no firm D call. Trimming removed 5 bases from V and 5 bases from J, with 15 bases in between. This CDR3 has 15 residues. Germline V gene lookup returns CDR1 SGHTA and CDR2 FQGNSA. The chain's CDR3 is CASSPIVGSNEKLFF. CDR3 nucleotide sequence: TGTGCCAGCAGCCCCATCGTTGGGAGCAATGAAAAACTGTTTTTT.

The chain has TRBV2 and TRBJ2-5, with unresolved D. This CDR3 comprises 14 residues. Germline-derived CDR1 and CDR2 are SNHLY and FYNNEI. Trimming pared 1 base from V and 1 base from J, leaving 7 bases between. Here the CDR3 DNA reads TGTGCCAGCAGTGAAGGACACAGCCAAGAGACCCAGTACTTC. The encoded protein is CASSEGHSQETQYF.

This clone has only a few counts. V is TRBV7-2 and J is TRBJ1-1, with 8 nucleotides matching TRBD1. This CDR3 contains 14 residues. V gave up 1 base and J gave up 10 bases; unmatched junction bases: 8. Germline loops: CDR1 SGHTA, CDR2 FQGNSA. The CDR3 DNA reads as TGTGCCAGCAGCTTAGGGGGCGGGACAGGATCAGCTTTCTTT. Translating it yields CASSLGGGTGSAFF.

The V call is TRBV27, the J call TRBJ1-6; tentatively, D is TRBD1 (5 bases). V was trimmed by 7 bases and J by 7 bases, leaving 17 bases between them. Germline loops: CDR1 MNHEY, CDR2 SMNVEV (reference sequence). The CDR3 spans 15 residues. DNA for the CDR3: TGTGCCAGCACCCCGGGGGGACGGCCAAATTCACCCCTCCACTTT. It is translated as CASTPGGRPNSPLHF.

The V call is TRBV27, the J call TRBJ2-1; possibly TRBD1 for D (5 bases). Germline values: CDR1 MNHEY, CDR2 SMNVEV (reference sequence). The CDR3 spans 12 residues. Trimming cost V 8 bases and J 4 bases, with 9 bases left between them. CDR3: CASVGPYNEQFF. The CDR3 DNA reads TGTGCCAGCGTGGGGCCGTACAATGAGCAGTTCTTC.

The rearrangement uses TRBV6-5 and TRBJ1-4; D is perhaps TRBD1 (5 bases). Germline CDR1 and CDR2: MNHEY and SVGAGI. V lost 0 bases and J 5 bases, leaving 10 bases between the germline ends. There are 15 residues in the CDR3. CDR3 nucleotide sequence: TGTGCCAGCAGTTACTCTGCAGGGTCAAATGAAAAACTGTTTTTT. Translating it yields CASSYSAGSNEKLFF.

The chain recombines TRBV6-1 with TRBJ2-5; 7 bases align to TRBD1. Germline lookup yields CDR1 MNHNS and CDR2 SASEGT. Unmatched junction bases numbered 8, after V lost 2 bases and J lost 5 bases. The CDR3 spans 15 residues. The CDR3 DNA sequence: TGTGCCAGCAGTGAAATTGACAGGGCAAAGGAGACCCAGTACTTC. The encoded protein is CASSEIDRAKETQYF.

The chain couples TRBV5-1 to TRBJ2-1; possible D gene TRBD2, 6 bases. CDR1 is SGHRS and CDR2 is YFSETQ in the germline V gene. The CDR3 is 15 residues long. The ends were cut back, 6 bases at V and 0 bases at J, with 13 bases in the middle. CDR3 DNA sequence: TGCGCCAGCAACCCTCACGGGAGCTCCTACAATGAGCAGTTCTTC. It is translated as CASNPHGSSYNEQFF. The full variable domain, in which reference TRBV5-1 and TRBJ2-1 provide the parts outside the CDR3, is KAGVTQTPRYLIKTRGQQVTLSCSPISGHRSVSWYQQTPGQGLQFLFEYFSETQRNKGNFPGRFSGRQFSNSRSEMNVSTLELGDSALYLCASNPHGSSYNEQFFGPGTRLTVL.

The V gene is TRBV10-3, the J gene TRBJ1-2, with TRBD1 as a possible D gene (6 bases). V was cut by 3 bases and J by 2 bases, with 10 bases left in between. The CDR3 consists of 14 residues. Per the germline V gene, CDR1 is ENHRY and CDR2 is SYGVKD. CDR3 protein: CAISEQGRNYGYTF. The CDR3 DNA reads as TGTGCCATCAGTGAACAGGGAAGAAACTATGGCTACACCTTC.

The table lists this clone with a few counts. This chain uses TRBV5-6 with TRBJ2-2, with 7 bases identical to TRBD1. The V segment lost 4 bases and the J segment 6 bases; nucleotides outside the gene matches: 9. This CDR3 comprises 15 residues. From germline, CDR1 is SGHDT and CDR2 YYEEEE. The CDR3: CASSPEGQGAGELFF. The CDR3 region has the DNA TGTGCCAGCAGCCCCGAGGGGCAGGGGGCCGGGGAGCTGTTTTTT.

The rearrangement joins TRBV7-2 to TRBJ2-7, with 10 bases lining up with TRBD1. Germline loops: CDR1 SGHTA, CDR2 FQGNSA. The V segment lost 6 bases and the J segment 4 bases; nucleotides outside the gene matches: 6. The CDR3 extends over 14 amino acids. CDR3: CASSLDRGTYEQYV. The DNA for the CDR3 is TGTGCCAGCAGTTTGGACAGGGGGACATACGAGCAGTACGTC.

Notes on this clone: The junction does not match germline at one end; this may be a read error. The V call is TRBV7-9, the J call TRBJ2-2, with 11 positions matching TRBD2. CDR1 is SEHNR, CDR2 FQNEAQ, per germline (reference sequence). This CDR3 contains 17 residues. CDR3 loop: CSSSLTSGGSRAGELFF. CDR3 DNA: TGTTCCAGCAGCTTAACTAGCGGGGGCTCTCGGGCCGGGGAGCTGTTTTTT.

The V call is TRBV9, the J call TRBJ2-3, with TRBD2 matching 8 bases. J was trimmed by 6 bases and V by 2 bases; bases with no gene match: 5. CDR3 length: 14 residues. Germline CDR1 is SGDLS and CDR2 is YYNGEE. The CDR3 protein is CASSVSGVPDTQYF. The CDR3 nucleotides read TGTGCCAGCAGCGTTAGCGGGGTCCCCGATACGCAGTATTTT.

Only one count was recorded for this clone. The rearrangement links TRBV9 to TRBJ2-1, with TRBD1 matching over 7 bases. Germline CDR1 SGDLS, CDR2 YYNGEE. The length of the CDR3 is 15 residues. V lost 3 bases, J lost 4 bases, and 7 bases stayed unmatched. DNA of the CDR3: TGTGCCAGCAGCGAATCCGGGACAGATTACAATGAGCAGTTCTTC. Translated, it gives CASSESGTDYNEQFF.

This chain joins TRBV2 and TRBJ2-1; D not resolved. V was shortened by 5 bases and J by 5 bases, with 7 bases between the two germline ends. The germline CDR1 and CDR2 sequences are SNHLY and FYNNEI. This CDR3 spans 12 amino acids. CDR3 region: CASSQNDNEQFF. The CDR3 DNA reads as TGTGCCAGCAGTCAGAATGACAATGAGCAGTTCTTC. Full variable domain (rest looked up from reference TRBV2 and TRBJ2-1): EPEVTQTPSHQVTQMGQEVILRCVPISNHLYFYWYRQILGQKVEFLVSFYNNEISEKSEIFDDQFSVERPDGSNFTLKIRSTKLEDSAMYFCASSQNDNEQFFGPGTRLTVL.

The chain recombines TRBV12-5 with TRBJ2-1, with TRBD1 matching 9 bases. CDR3 length equals 18 residues. The germline gives CDR1 LGHNT, CDR2 FRNRAP. V gave up 0 bases and J gave up 2 bases; unmatched junction bases: 8. The DNA of the CDR3 is TGTGCTAGTGGTTTGGTACTGGACGGGACAGGGACCTACAATGAGCAGTTCTTC. It translates to CASGLVLDGTGTYNEQFF.

The chain carries TRBV27 and TRBJ1-3; D is unclear. CDR1 and CDR2 (germline): MNHEY, SMNVEV (reference sequence). The V gene lost 1 base and the J gene lost 2 bases, with 9 bases spanning the gap. The CDR3 runs to 15 residues. The CDR3 region has the DNA TGTGCCAGCAGTTTATTCTTCGGGACTGGAAACACCATATATTTT. Translated: CASSLFFGTGNTIYF.